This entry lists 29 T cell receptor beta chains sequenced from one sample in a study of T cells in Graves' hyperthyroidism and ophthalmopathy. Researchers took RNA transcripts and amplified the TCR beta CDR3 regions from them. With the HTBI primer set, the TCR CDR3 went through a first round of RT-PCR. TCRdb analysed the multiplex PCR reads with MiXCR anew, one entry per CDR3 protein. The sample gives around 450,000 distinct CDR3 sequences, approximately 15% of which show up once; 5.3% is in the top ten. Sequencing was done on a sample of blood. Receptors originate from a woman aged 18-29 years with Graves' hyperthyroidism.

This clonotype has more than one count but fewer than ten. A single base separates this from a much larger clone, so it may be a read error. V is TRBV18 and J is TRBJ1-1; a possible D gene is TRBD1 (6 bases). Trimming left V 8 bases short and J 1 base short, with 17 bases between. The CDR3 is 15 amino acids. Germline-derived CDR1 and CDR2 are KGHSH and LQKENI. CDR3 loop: CASPPLGGQNTEAFF. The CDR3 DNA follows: TGTGCCAGCCCGCCCCTTGGGGGCCAGAACACTGAAGCTTTCTTT.

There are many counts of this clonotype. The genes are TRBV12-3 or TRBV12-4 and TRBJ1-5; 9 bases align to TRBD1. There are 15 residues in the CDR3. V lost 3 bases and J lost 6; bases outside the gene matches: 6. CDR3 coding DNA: TGTGCCAGCAGTTTGGCACAGGGGGCTGGTCAGCCCCAGCATTTT. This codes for CASSLAQGAGQPQHF.

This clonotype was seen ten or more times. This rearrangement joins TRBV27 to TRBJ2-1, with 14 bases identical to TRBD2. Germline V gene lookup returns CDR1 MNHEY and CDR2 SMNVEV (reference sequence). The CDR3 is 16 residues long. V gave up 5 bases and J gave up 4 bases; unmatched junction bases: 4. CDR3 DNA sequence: TGTGCCAGCAGTCCTCGACTAGCGGGAGGGTACAATGAGCAGTTCTTC. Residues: CASSPRLAGGYNEQFF.

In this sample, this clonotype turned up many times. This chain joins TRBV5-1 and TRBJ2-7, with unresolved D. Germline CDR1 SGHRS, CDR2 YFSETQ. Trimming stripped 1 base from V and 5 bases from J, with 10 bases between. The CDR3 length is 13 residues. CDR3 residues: CASSLLQSNEQYF. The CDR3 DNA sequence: TGCGCCAGCAGCTTGTTGCAATCGAACGAGCAGTACTTC. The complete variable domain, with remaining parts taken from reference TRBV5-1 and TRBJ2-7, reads KAGVTQTPRYLIKTRGQQVTLSCSPISGHRSVSWYQQTPGQGLQFLFEYFSETQRNKGNFPGRFSGRQFSNSRSEMNVSTLELGDSALYLCASSLLQSNEQYFGPGTRLTVT.

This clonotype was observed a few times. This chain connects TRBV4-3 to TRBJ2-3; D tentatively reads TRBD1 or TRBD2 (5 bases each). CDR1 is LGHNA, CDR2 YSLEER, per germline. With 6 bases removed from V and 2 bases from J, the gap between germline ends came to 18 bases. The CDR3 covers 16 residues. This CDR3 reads CASRKVVAGTTDTQYF. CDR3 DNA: TGCGCCAGCAGAAAAGTAGTGGCAGGGACCACAGATACGCAGTATTTT.

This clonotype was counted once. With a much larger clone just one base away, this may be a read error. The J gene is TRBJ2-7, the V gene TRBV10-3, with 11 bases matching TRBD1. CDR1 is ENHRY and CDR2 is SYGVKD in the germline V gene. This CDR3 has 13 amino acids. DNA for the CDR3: TGTGCCATCAGGGACAGGGGGCGCGAAGAGCAGCACTTC. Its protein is CAIRDRGREEQHF.

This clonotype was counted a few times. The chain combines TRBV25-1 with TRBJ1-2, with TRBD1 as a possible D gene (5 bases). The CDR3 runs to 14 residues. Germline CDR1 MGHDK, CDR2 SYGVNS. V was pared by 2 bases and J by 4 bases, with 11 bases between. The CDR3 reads CASSEESGTYGYTF. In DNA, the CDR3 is TGTGCCAGCAGTGAAGAATCAGGGACCTATGGCTACACCTTC.

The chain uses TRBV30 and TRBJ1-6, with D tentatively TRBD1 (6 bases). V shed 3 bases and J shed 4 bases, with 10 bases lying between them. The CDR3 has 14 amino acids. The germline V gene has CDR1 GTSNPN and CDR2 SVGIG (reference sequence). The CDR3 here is CAWSWTDYNSPLHF. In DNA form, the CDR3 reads TGTGCCTGGAGCTGGACAGATTATAATTCACCCCTCCACTTT.

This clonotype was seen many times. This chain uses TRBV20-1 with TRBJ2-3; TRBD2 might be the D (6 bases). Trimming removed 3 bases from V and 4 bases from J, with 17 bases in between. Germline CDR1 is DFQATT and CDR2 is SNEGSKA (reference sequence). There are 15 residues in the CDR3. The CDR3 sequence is CSASGGSGWADTQYF. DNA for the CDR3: TGCAGTGCTAGCGGTGGTAGCGGCTGGGCAGATACGCAGTATTTT.

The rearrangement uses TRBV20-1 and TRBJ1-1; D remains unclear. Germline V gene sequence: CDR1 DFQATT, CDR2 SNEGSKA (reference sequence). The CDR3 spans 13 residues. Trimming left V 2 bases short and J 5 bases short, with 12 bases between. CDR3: CSARQKLYTEAFF. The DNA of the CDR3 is TGCAGTGCTAGACAGAAACTTTATACTGAAGCTTTCTTT.

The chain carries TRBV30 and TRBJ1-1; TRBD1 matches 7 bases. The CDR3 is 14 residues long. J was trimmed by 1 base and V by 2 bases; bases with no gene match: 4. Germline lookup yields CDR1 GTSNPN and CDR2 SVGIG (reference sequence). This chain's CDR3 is CAWSRDRENTEAFF. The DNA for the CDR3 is TGTGCCTGGAGTCGGGACAGAGAGAACACTGAAGCTTTCTTT.

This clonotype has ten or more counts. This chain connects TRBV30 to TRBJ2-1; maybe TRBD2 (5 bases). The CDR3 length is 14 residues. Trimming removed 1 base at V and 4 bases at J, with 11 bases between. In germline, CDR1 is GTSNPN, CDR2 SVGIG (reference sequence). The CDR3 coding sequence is TGTGCCTGGAGTGGAGGGAAATTTTACAATGAGCAGTTCTTC. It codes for CAWSGGKFYNEQFF.

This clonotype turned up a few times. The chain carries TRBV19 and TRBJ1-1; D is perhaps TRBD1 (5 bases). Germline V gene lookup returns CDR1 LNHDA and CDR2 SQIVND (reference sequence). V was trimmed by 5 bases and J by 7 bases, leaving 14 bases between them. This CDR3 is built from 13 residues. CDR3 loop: CASSGRDFGEAFF. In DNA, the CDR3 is TGTGCCAGTAGTGGCAGGGATTTTGGTGAAGCTTTCTTT.

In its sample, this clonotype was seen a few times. The CDR3 spells CASSGDREYEQYF. The CDR3 coding sequence is TGTGCCAGCAGTGGGGACAGGGAGTACGAGCAGTACTTC. The J gene is TRBJ2-7, the V gene TRBV6-1; 9 nucleotides agree with TRBD1. Germline V gene sequence: CDR1 MNHNS, CDR2 SASEGT. J was trimmed by 4 bases and V by 4 bases; bases with no gene match: 2. This CDR3 is built from 13 residues.

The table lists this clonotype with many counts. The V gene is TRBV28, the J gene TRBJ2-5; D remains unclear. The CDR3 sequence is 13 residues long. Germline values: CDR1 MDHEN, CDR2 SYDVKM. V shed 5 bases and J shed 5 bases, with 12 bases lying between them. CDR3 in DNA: TGTGCCAGCAGTGCGACCCTGGGGGAGACCCAGTACTTC. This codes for CASSATLGETQYF.

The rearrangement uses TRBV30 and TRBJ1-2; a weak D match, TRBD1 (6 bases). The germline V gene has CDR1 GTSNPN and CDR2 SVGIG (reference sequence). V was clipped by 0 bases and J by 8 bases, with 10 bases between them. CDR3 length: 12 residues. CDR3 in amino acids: CAWSVGGAGYTF. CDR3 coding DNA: TGTGCCTGGAGTGTAGGGGGGGCCGGCTACACCTTC.

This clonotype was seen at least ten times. This CDR3 is CASSPSGTPGEKLFF. The CDR3, as DNA: TGTGCCAGCTCACCGAGCGGGACCCCGGGTGAAAAACTGTTTTTT. This chain connects TRBV18 to TRBJ1-4, with a weak D call TRBD1 (5 bases). In germline, CDR1 is KGHSH, CDR2 LQKENI. The germline V and J ends were trimmed by 3 bases and 7 bases, with 15 bases remaining between them. The CDR3 consists of 15 residues.

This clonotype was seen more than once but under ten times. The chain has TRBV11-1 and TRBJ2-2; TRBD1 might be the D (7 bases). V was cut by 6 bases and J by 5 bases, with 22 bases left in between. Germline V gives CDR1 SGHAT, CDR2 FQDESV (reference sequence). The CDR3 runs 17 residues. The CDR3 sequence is CASSVRRQGAGTGELFF. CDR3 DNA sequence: TGTGCCAGCAGTGTAAGGCGACAGGGTGCGGGAACCGGGGAGCTGTTTTTT.

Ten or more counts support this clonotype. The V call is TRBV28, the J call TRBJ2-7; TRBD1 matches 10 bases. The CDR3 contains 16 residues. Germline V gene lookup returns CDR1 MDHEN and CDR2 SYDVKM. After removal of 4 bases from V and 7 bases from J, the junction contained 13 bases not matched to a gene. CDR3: CASSSPGGTGVVEQYF. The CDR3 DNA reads TGTGCCAGCAGTTCGCCGGGTGGGACAGGGGTGGTGGAGCAGTACTTC.

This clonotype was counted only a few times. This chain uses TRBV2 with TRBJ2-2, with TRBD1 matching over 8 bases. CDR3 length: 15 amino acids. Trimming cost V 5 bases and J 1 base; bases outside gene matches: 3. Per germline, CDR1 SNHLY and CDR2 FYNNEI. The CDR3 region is CASSHGTGNTGELFF. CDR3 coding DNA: TGTGCCAGCAGTCACGGGACAGGGAACACCGGGGAGCTGTTTTTT.

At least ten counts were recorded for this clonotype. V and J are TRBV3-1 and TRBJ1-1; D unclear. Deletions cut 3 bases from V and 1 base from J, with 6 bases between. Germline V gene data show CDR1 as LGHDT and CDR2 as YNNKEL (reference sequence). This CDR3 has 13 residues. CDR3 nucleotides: TGTGCCAGCAGCCATAACAGGAACACTGAAGCTTTCTTT. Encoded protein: CASSHNRNTEAFF.

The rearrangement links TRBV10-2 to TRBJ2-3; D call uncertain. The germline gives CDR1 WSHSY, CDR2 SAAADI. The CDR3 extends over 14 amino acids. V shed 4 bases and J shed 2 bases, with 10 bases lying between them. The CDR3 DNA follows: TGCGCCAGCAGTGTTAAGGTTTTCACAGATACGCAGTATTTT. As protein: CASSVKVFTDTQYF.

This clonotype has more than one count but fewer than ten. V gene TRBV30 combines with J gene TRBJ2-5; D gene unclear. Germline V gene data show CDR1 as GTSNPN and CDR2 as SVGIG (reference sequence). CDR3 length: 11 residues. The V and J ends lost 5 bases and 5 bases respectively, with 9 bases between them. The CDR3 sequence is CAWGMRETQYF. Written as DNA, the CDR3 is TGTGCCTGGGGGATGAGGGAGACCCAGTACTTC. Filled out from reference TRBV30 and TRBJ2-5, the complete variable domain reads SQTIHQWPATLVQPVGSPLSLECTVEGTSNPNLYWYRQAAGRGLQLLFYSVGIGQISSEVPQNLSASRPQDRQFILSSKKLLLSDSGFYLCAWGMRETQYFGPGTRLLVL.

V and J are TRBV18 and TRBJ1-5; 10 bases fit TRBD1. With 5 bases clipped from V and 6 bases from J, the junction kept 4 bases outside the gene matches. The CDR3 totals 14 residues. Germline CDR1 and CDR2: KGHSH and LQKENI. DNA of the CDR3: TGTGCCAGCTCAGGGGGACAGGGGACTCAGCCCCAGCATTTT. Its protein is CASSGGQGTQPQHF. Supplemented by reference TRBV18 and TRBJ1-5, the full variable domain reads NAGVMQNPRHLVRRRGQEARLRCSPMKGHSHVYWYRQLPEEGLKFMVYLQKENIIDESGMPKERFSAEFPKEGPSILRIQQVVRGDSAAYFCASSGGQGTQPQHFGDGTRLSIL.

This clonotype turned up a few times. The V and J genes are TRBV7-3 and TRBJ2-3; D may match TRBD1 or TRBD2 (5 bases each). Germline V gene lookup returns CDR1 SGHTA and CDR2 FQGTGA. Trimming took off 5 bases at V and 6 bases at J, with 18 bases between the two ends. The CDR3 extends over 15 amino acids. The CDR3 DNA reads TGTGCCAGCAGCGTCGGGACCGTTAGGTCTGATACGCAGTATTTT. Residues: CASSVGTVRSDTQYF.

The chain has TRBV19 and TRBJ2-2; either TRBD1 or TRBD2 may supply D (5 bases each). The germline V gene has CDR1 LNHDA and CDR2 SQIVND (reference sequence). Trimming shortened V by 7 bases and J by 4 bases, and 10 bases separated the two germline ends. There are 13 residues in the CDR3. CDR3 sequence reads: CASTPGSTGELFF. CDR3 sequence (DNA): TGTGCCAGTACCCCAGGGAGCACCGGGGAGCTGTTTTTT.

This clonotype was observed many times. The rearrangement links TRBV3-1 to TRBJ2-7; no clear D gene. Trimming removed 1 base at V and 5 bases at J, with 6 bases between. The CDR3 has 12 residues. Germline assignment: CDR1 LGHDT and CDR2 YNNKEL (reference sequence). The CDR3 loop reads CASSQAGNEQYF. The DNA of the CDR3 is TGTGCCAGCAGCCAAGCAGGCAACGAGCAGTACTTC.

The DNA for the CDR3 is TGCGCCAGCAGCTTGGCAGGGGGCCTCAATCAGCCCCAGCATTTT. It translates to CASSLAGGLNQPQHF. The chain carries TRBV5-1 and TRBJ1-5; 8 bases line up with TRBD1. This CDR3 region has 15 residues. From germline, CDR1 is SGHRS and CDR2 YFSETQ. V gave up 0 bases and J gave up 3 bases; unmatched junction bases: 2. Filled out from reference TRBV5-1 and TRBJ1-5, the complete variable domain reads KAGVTQTPRYLIKTRGQQVTLSCSPISGHRSVSWYQQTPGQGLQFLFEYFSETQRNKGNFPGRFSGRQFSNSRSEMNVSTLELGDSALYLCASSLAGGLNQPQHFGDGTRLSIL.

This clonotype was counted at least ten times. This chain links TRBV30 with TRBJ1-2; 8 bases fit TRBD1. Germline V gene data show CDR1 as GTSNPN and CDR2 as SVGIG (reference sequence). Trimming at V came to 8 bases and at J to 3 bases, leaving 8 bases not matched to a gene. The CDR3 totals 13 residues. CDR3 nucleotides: TGTGCCAGCCCGACAGGGGCCCACTATGGCTACACCTTC. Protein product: CASPTGAHYGYTF.